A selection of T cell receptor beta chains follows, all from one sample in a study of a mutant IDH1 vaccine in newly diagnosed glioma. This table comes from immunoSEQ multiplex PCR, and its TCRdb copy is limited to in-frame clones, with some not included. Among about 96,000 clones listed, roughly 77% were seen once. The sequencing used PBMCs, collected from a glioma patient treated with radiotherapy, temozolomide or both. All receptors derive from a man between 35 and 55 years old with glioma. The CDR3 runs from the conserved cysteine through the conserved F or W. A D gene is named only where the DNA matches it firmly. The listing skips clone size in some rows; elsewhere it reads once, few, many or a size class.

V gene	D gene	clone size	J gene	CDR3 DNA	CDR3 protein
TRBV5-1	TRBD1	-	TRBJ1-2	TGCGCCAGCAGCTTGGAACAGGGGGGCTATGGCTACACCTTC	CASSLEQGGYGYTF
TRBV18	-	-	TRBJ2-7	TGTGCCAGCTCGGGTCCCTGGGGACAAACTTCCTACGAGCAGTACTTC	CASSGPWGQTSYEQYF
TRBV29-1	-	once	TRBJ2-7	TGCAGCGTTGAAGGCGGGGACCAACCCTACGAGCAGTACTTC	CSVEGGDQPYEQYF
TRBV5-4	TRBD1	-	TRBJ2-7	TGTGCCAGCAGCAAGGGACAGGGCAGACCCTACGAGCAGTACTTC	CASSKGQGRPYEQYF
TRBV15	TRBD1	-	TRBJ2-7	TGTGCCACCAGCAGTGATAGGGACAGAGCCTACGAGCAGTACTTC	CATSSDRDRAYEQYF
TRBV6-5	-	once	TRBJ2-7	TGTGCCAGCAACATGGAAGGAGGGCAGCGGTACTTC	CASNMEGGQRYF
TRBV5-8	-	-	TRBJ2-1	TGTGCCAGCAGCCCTGGACACGTTAGGGAGGATGAGCAGTTCTTC	CASSPGHVREDEQFF
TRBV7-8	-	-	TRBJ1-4	TGTGCCAGCAGCTTAATTCGGGGAGAAAAACTGTTTTTT	CASSLIRGEKLFF
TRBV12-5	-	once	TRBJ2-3	TGTGCTAGTGGTTTGGTAGGGGAAGGAGTGGATACGCAGTATTTT	CASGLVGEGVDTQYF
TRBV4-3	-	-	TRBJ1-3	TGCGCCAGCAGCCAAGATTTGCCCGGCTTATCTGGAAACACCATATATTTT	CASSQDLPGLSGNTIYF
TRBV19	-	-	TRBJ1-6	TGTGCCAGTTGGGACTTGAGGGTCAGTTCACCCCTCCACTTT	CASWDLRVSSPLHF
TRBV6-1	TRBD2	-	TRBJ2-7	TGTGCCAGCAGTGGGACTAGCTACGAGCAGTACTTC	CASSGTSYEQYF
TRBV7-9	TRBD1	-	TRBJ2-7	TGTGCCAGCAGCTTAGCGCTGTTACAGGGGAACGAGCAGTACTTC	CASSLALLQGNEQYF
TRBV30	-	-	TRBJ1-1	TGTGCCTGGGATACTTTAAGGACCCGTGAAGCTTTCTTT	CAWDTLRTREAFF
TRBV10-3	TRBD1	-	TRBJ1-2	TGTGCCATCAGTGAGCCGGGACAGGGGGCCGGCTATGGCTACACCTTC	CAISEPGQGAGYGYTF
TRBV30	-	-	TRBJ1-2	TGTGCCTGGACTCCCGGAGCAGCGATTCCCATTCGCTATGGCTACACCTTC	CAWTPGAAIPIRYGYTF
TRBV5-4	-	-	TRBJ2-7	TGTGCCAGCAGCTTGGGGGGGACTTACTACGAGCAGTACTTC	CASSLGGTYYEQYF
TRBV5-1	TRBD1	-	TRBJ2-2	TGCGCCAGCTGGACAGGGAACACCGGGGAGCTGTTTTTT	CASWTGNTGELFF
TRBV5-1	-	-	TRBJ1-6	TGCGCCAGCAGCCCCCGGACGAATTCACCCCTCCACTTT	CASSPRTNSPLHF
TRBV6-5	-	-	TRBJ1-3	TGTGCCAGCAAGTTCAGGGTCTCTGGAAACACCATATATTTT	CASKFRVSGNTIYF
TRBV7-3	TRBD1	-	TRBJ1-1	TGTGCCAGCAGCCAGGGGGCGCGGGGTTTCGAAGCTTTCTTT	CASSQGARGFEAFF
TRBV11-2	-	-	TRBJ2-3	TGTGCCAGCAGCTTAGTCCTCGGGCTAGGGTCGAATACGCAGTATTTT	CASSLVLGLGSNTQYF
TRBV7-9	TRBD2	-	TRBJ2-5	TGTGCCAGCAGCTTACTAGCGGGGGGGAACCAAGAGACCCAGTACTTC	CASSLLAGGNQETQYF
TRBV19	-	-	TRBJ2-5	TGTGCCAGTAGTATAGTATTGGGGGCTCGGGAGACCCAGTACTTC	CASSIVLGARETQYF
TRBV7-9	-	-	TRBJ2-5	TGTGCCAGCGGGGGGTGGACAGGCCAAGAGACCCAGTACTTC	CASGGWTGQETQYF
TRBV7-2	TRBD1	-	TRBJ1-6	TGTGCCAGCAGCCTAATTCAGGGGGTGCAAAATTCACCCCTCCACTTT	CASSLIQGVQNSPLHF
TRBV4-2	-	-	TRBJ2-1	TGTGCCAGCAGCCAAGAAACTCCCCTCAGTATCGAGCAGTTCTTC	CASSQETPLSIEQFF
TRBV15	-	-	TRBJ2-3	TGTGCCACCAGCAGAGATAATAGCCCTGCGGGAGATACGCAGTATTTT	CATSRDNSPAGDTQYF
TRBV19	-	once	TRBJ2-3	TGTGCCAGTAGTATAGTGCTAGTGCCCGATACGCAGTATTTT	CASSIVLVPDTQYF
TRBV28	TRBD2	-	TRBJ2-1	TGTGCCAGCAGTTCCCTAGCGGGGTCCTACAATGAGCAGTTCTTC	CASSSLAGSYNEQFF
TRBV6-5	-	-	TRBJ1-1	TGTGCCAGCAGGGCCACGGGACAACGGAACACTGAAGCTTTCTTT	CASRATGQRNTEAFF
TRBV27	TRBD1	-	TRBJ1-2	TGTGCCAGCAGTGGGACAGGGGGCTATGGCTACACCTTC	CASSGTGGYGYTF
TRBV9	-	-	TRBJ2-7	TGTGCCAGCAGCGTAGACCCCAGGGGAAAGTCTAACGAGCAGTACTTC	CASSVDPRGKSNEQYF
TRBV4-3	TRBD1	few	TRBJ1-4	TGCGCCAGCAGCCCGAATTCACAGGGGCGGGAAAAACTGTTTTTT	CASSPNSQGREKLFF
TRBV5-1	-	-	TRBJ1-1	TGCGCCAGCAGCTTGTTGCGTGTCGGGGGCACTGAAGCTTTCTTT	CASSLLRVGGTEAFF
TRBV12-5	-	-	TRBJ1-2	TGTGCTAGTGGTTTGGCCCAAGGGTATGGCTACACCTTC	CASGLAQGYGYTF
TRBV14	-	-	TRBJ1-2	TGTGCCAGCAGCCCCAGTCCAGGGGAGGTCTATGGCTACACCTTC	CASSPSPGEVYGYTF
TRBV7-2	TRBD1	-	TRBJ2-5	TGTGCCAGCAGCTTAGGACAGGGGCCCCGGGAGACCCAGTACTTC	CASSLGQGPRETQYF
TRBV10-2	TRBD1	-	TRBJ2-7	TGCGCCAGCAGGGGACAGGGACCCTACGAGCAGTACTTC	CASRGQGPYEQYF
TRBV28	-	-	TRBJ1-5	TGTGCCAGCTCGGAAGCTTGGGGCAATCAGCCCCAGCATTTT	CASSEAWGNQPQHF
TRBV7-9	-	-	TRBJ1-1	TGTGCCAGCAGCTTAGAAGTGAATACTGAAGCTTTCTTT	CASSLEVNTEAFF
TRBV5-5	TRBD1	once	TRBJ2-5	TGTGCCAGCAGCTTGGGACAGGGGAGAGAGACCCAGTACTTC	CASSLGQGRETQYF
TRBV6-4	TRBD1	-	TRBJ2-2	TGTGCCAGCAGTGTAACAGGGGACACCGGGGAGCTGTTTTTT	CASSVTGDTGELFF
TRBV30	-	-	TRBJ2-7	TGTGCCTGGTGCCGGGTGAGCTCCTACGAGCAGTACTTC	CAWCRVSSYEQYF
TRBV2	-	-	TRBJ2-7	TGTGCCAGCAGTGTGAGACTTAGTATCCACGAGCAGTACTTC	CASSVRLSIHEQYF
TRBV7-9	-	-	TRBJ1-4	TGTGCCAGCAGCCAAGAGGCGGTAACAGGGAGGAAAGAAAAACTGTTTTTT	CASSQEAVTGRKEKLFF
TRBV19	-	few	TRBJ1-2	TGTGCCAGTAGTATAGCCCCTGGCATTCAAGGCGGTGGCTACACCTTC	CASSIAPGIQGGGYTF
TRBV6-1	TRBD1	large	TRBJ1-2	TGTGCCAGCAGCTGGGGACAGGGGAGTCCCTATGGCTACACCTTC	CASSWGQGSPYGYTF
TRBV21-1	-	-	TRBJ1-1	TGTGCCAGCAGTCTCAGGCGGGGGGAGTATACTGAAGCTTTCTTT	CASSLRRGEYTEAFF
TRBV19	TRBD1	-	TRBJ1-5	TGTGCCAGTCACATCCGGACAGGGGGCATACAGCCCCAGCATTTT	CASHIRTGGIQPQHF
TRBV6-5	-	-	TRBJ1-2	TGTGCCAGCAGTTCCCTCTCGGGGGTAGATGGCTACACCTTC	CASSSLSGVDGYTF
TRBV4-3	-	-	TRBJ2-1	TGCGCCAGCAGCCAAGATGATAAGGTTCCTGAGCAGTTCTTC	CASSQDDKVPEQFF
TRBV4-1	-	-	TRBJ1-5	TGCGCCAGCAGCCGCCTGGGGGCACGTCAGCCCCAGCATTTT	CASSRLGARQPQHF
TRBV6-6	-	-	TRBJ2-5	TGTGCCAGCAGTTACTCGGGAGCTGCCCCCGATGAGACCCAGTACTTC	CASSYSGAAPDETQYF
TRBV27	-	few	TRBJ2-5	TGTGCCAGCAGTTTTGGTGGGGGAGAGACCCAGTACTTC	CASSFGGGETQYF
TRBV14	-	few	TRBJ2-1	TGTGCCAGCAGCCGTCGCGAGCGGCCCTACAATGAGCAGTTCTTC	CASSRRERPYNEQFF
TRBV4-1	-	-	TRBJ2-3	TGCGCCAGCAGCCAAGCAGGGAGCACAGATACGCAGTATTTT	CASSQAGSTDTQYF
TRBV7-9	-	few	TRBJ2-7	TGTGCCAGCAGCTTGGGCAATCGAGACGAGCAGTACTTC	CASSLGNRDEQYF
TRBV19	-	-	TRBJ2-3	TGTGCCAGTAGTCCCGGACAGTCAGCCACAGATACGCAGTATTTT	CASSPGQSATDTQYF
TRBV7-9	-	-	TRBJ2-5	TGTGCCAGCAGCCCGAGAGGTCCTAGATGGGAGACCCAGTACTTC	CASSPRGPRWETQYF